This T cell receptor (beta chain) comes out of a study of shared clonotypes between healthy human individuals. Study-wide results and limits: It was the few donors that limited the genetic and exposure-history diversity represented.

In regard to this clone: Its antigen is unidentified.

Clones were sequenced by immunoSEQ multiplex PCR, and TCRdb holds only the in-frame ones, with some missing. The sample yields under 750,000 clones, roughly 72% seen once. CDR1 and CDR2 from the germline V gene are KGHSH and LQKENI. The V and J ends lost 4 bases and 6 bases, in that order; junction bases with no gene match: 8. The CDR3 has 15 residues. Sequenced input: memory CD4+ T cells sorted from blood. The subset was: CD45RA-negative fraction. The chain recombines TRBV18 with TRBJ1-2, with 10 nucleotides matching TRBD1. This receptor was obtained from a woman in her twenties or thirties in good health. The CDR3 is CASSLTGTGENGYTF. CDR3 DNA: TGTGCCAGCTCACTAACCGGGACAGGGGAGAATGGCTACACCTTC.